This paragraph reports one T cell receptor beta chain. Its antigen remains unknown. These data belong to a study of post-analysis software for immune sequencing data. The study, taken as a whole, reports: The authors found that F measure strongly co-clustered same-batch samples. The study found TRBV5-6, TRBV5-1 and TRBV20-1 among roughly 5 TRBV segments more frequent in patients than controls. Among multiple sclerosis patients, normalized Chao1 diversity was significantly below that of controls.

Incorporated into the TCR beta cDNA libraries were unique molecular identifiers, which served to reduce PCR and sequencing biases. The T cell input of about 0.9 to 11 million gave roughly 0.5 million cDNA molecules. MiXCR, applied by TCRdb to the PCR reads, yields one record per CDR3 protein. The sample records 800,000 to 950,000 distinct CDR3 sequences, 53% being singletons. Looked up from germline, CDR1 is DFQATT and CDR2 is SNEGSKA (reference sequence). Trimming removed 5 bases at V and 4 bases at J, with 12 bases between. CDR3 length: 12 amino acids. The V call is TRBV20-1, the J call TRBJ2-7, with a tentative D call TRBD1 (6 bases). This TCR was sampled from a girl aged 5 to 17 with multiple sclerosis. The material sequenced was blood. In DNA form, the CDR3 reads TGCAGTGCTCATGACAGGAGGTACGAGCAGTACTTC. It yields the protein CSAHDRRYEQYF.